This T cell receptor (beta chain) was documented in a study of T cell responses to AZD1222 COVID-19 vaccine. Looking at the study overall: Pooling was applied to second doses at about 4 or about 12 weeks.

V lost 6 bases, J lost 8 bases, and 15 bases stayed unmatched. This CDR3 has 16 residues. CDR1 KGHSH and CDR2 LQKENI come from the germline V gene. TCRdb's table, derived via immunoSEQ multiplex PCR, lists solely in-frame clones and lacks some. The data show roughly 110,000 clones, approximately 90% seen once. The sample consisted of peripheral blood, taken on day 0 of AZD1222 vaccination. The receptor was derived from an adult in good health. J is TRBJ2-1 and V is TRBV18; TRBD1 aligns across 8 bases. The CDR3 reads CASSSGAGGTVDEQFF. The CDR3 DNA sequence: TGTGCCAGCTCTTCCGGGGCAGGGGGCACTGTAGATGAGCAGTTCTTC.